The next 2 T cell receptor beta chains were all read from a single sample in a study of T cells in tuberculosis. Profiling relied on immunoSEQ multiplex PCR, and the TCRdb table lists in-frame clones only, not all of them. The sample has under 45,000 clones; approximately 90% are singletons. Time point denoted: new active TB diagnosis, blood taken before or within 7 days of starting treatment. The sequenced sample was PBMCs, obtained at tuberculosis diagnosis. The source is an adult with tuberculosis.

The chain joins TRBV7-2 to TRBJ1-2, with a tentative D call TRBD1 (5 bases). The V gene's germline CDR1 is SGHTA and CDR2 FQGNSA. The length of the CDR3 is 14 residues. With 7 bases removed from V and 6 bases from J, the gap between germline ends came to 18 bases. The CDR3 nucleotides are TGTGCCAGCACCCTAGAAGCGGGGCCGAATGGCTACACCTTC. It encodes CASTLEAGPNGYTF.

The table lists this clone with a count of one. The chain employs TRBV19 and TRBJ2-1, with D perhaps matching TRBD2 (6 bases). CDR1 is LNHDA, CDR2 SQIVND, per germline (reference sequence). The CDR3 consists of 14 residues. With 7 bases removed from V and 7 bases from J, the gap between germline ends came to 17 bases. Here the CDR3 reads CASNPRGGRNEQFF. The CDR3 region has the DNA TGTGCCAGTAACCCTAGGGGAGGACGGAATGAGCAGTTCTTC.